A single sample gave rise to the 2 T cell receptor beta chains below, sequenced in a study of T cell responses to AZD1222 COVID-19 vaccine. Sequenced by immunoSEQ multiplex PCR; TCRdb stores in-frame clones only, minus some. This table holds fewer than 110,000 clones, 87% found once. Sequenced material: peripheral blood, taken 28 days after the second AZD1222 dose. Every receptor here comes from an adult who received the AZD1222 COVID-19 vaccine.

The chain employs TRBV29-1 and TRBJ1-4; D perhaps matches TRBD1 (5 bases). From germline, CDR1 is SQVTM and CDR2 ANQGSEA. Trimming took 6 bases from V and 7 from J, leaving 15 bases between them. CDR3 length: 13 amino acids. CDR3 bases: TGCAGCGTCGTGACCGGAGGGGCTGAAAAACTGTTTTTT. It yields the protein CSVVTGGAEKLFF.

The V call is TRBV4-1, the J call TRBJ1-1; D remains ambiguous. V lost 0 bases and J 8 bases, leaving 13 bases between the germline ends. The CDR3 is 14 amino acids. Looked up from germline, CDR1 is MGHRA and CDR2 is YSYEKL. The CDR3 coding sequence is TGCGCCAGCAGCCAAGAGCGGACCCTCACGGAAGCTTTCTTT. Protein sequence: CASSQERTLTEAFF.